This T cell receptor (beta chain) is drawn from a study of T cells in Graves' hyperthyroidism and ophthalmopathy. The CDR3 regions of TCR beta were amplified from RNA transcripts. A first-round RT-PCR of the TCR CDR3 used the HTBI primer set. TCRdb called the multiplex PCR reads again in MiXCR, with one record for every CDR3 protein. The table has about 420,000 distinct CDR3 sequences, roughly an eighth seen once; the top ten hold less than 6.5%. This clonotype turned up a few times. Antigen specificity is unknown. Stable disease denoted Graves' hyperthyroidism without ophthalmopathy progression within 18 months. Newly diagnosed hyperthyroidism, duration under 2 months, in patients aged 18 to 65. Thyroid ultrasound, orbital computed tomography, clinical symptoms, and serum thyroxine and TRAb underpinned diagnoses. The ends were cut back, 0 bases at V and 6 bases at J, with 13 bases in the middle. The CDR3 runs 15 residues. CDR1 and CDR2 (germline): LNHNV, YYDKDF (reference sequence).

Whole-study findings and limits: Most clonotypes expanded in thyroid above 0.001 were likewise present in blood.

The source is a woman aged 18-29 years with Graves' hyperthyroidism. Sequencing used blood. J is TRBJ2-3 and V is TRBV15, with TRBD2 as a possible D gene (5 bases). CDR3 bases: TGTGCCACCAGCAGAGATGGACTGATCACGGATACGCAGTATTTT. This translates into CATSRDGLITDTQYF. Full variable domain (rest looked up from reference TRBV15 and TRBJ2-3): DAMVIQNPRYQVTQFGKPVTLSCSQTLNHNVMYWYQQKSSQAPKLLFHYYDKDFNNEADTPDNFQSRRPNTSFCFLDIRSPGLGDTAMYLCATSRDGLITDTQYFGPGTRLTVL.